This section outlines one T cell receptor (beta chain) sequence together with its context. What it recognizes is unknown. After removal of 5 bases from V and 2 bases from J, the junction contained 4 bases not matched to a gene. Germline CDR1 and CDR2: SGDLS and YYNGEE. The CDR3 extends over 16 amino acids. TCRdb re-called the RT-PCR reads with MiXCR, one entry per CDR3 protein. This table has around 33,000 distinct CDR3 sequences, roughly 60% appearing once. This sample was included in a study of yellow fever vaccine responses in identical twins. Notes on the study in general: Reportedly, twins showed a vaccine T cell response that looked partly convergent and partly personalized.

This TCR derives from a woman between 18 and 29 years old who received the yellow fever vaccine. The source was T cells from blood (PBMCs), unsorted or a sorted subset (not recorded which), collected before or after yellow fever vaccination (not recorded which). The genes are TRBV9 and TRBJ2-1, with 13 bases lining up with TRBD2. The CDR3 sequence: CASRPGTSGTYNEQFF. For the CDR3, the DNA is TGTGCCAGCAGGCCCGGGACTAGCGGGACCTACAATGAGCAGTTCTTC.